The next 22 T cell receptor beta chains were all read from a single sample in a study of blood T cell repertoires in COVID-19. Generated by immunoSEQ multiplex PCR, the TCRdb table keeps only in-frame clones and is missing some. The sample carries around 100,000 clones, around 67% recorded once. The specimen sequenced was peripheral blood. These receptors were taken from a man aged 65 to 79 with COVID-19, enrolled during active disease.

This clone showed up just a few times. The gene calls are TRBV5-4 and TRBJ2-7, with TRBD2 matching 8 bases. The CDR3 extends over 13 amino acids. V shed 7 bases, J shed 5 bases, and the junction held 8 bases outside the gene matches. The V gene's germline CDR1 is SGHNT and CDR2 YYREEE (reference sequence). In DNA, the CDR3 is TGTGCCAGCGGCTGGACTAGCATCGACGAGCAGTACTTC. Its translation is CASGWTSIDEQYF.

The V and J genes are TRBV3-1 (or the pseudogene TRBV3-2) and TRBJ2-7; 7 bases map to TRBD2. Germline-derived CDR1 and CDR2 are LGHDT and YNNKEL (reference sequence). J was trimmed by 2 bases and V by 0 bases; bases with no gene match: 7. This CDR3 spans 16 amino acids. The CDR3 sequence: CASSQEGGSTTYEQYF. CDR3 DNA: TGTGCCAGCAGCCAAGAGGGCGGGAGTACGACCTACGAGCAGTACTTC.

This clone showed up just a few times. This sequence joins TRBV7-9 and TRBJ1-2; D possibly corresponds to TRBD1 (6 bases). Germline V CDR1 and CDR2: SEHNR, FQNEAQ (reference sequence). V was trimmed by 5 bases and J by 3 bases, leaving 13 bases between them. The CDR3 runs to 14 residues. The CDR3 loop reads CASSTLDSYYGYTF. The CDR3 coding sequence is TGTGCCAGCAGCACCTTGGACAGCTACTATGGCTACACCTTC.

The chain recombines TRBV28 with TRBJ1-1; D not resolved. Trimming shortened V by 8 bases and J by 0 bases, and 7 bases separated the two germline ends. Germline-derived CDR1 and CDR2 are MDHEN and SYDVKM. This CDR3 spans 12 amino acids. CDR3 amino acids: CASFSVNTEAFF. The CDR3 DNA reads TGTGCCAGCTTTTCGGTGAACACTGAAGCTTTCTTT.

The chain joins TRBV6-6 to TRBJ2-1; perhaps TRBD2 as D (6 bases). V lost 7 bases and J lost 4, with 14 bases in between. This CDR3 region has 14 residues. Germline-derived CDR1 and CDR2 are MNHNY and SVGAGI (reference sequence). The CDR3 nucleotides are TGTGCCAGCACCAACTTGGGAGGTTACAATGAGCAGTTCTTC. As protein: CASTNLGGYNEQFF.

This chain uses TRBV2 with TRBJ2-5, with 8 bases identical to TRBD2. CDR1 is SNHLY, CDR2 FYNNEI, per germline. The ends lost 7 bases at V and 2 bases at J; junction bases unmatched: 12. CDR3 length: 16 amino acids. The CDR3 DNA follows: TGTGCCAGCACCGCCGTGCGGGCTAGCGGGCAAGAGACCCAGTACTTC. Residues: CASTAVRASGQETQYF.

This clone has a count of ten or more. The chain is built from TRBV14 and TRBJ2-2; TRBD2 aligns across 14 bases. The V gene end was trimmed by 0 bases and the J gene end by 3 bases; junction bases not matched to a gene: 6. Germline CDR1 SGHDN, CDR2 FVKESK. This CDR3 has 19 residues. For the CDR3, the DNA is TGTGCCAGCAGCCAAGAGGGACTAGCGGGAGTTGGGGACACCGGGGAGCTGTTTTTT. It is translated as CASSQEGLAGVGDTGELFF.

This chain uses TRBV9 with TRBJ1-4; 9 positions agree with TRBD1. The CDR3 contains 19 residues. The V and J ends lost 3 bases and 2 bases, in that order; junction bases with no gene match: 14. Germline CDR1 and CDR2: SGDLS and YYNGEE. CDR3 nucleotides: TGTGCCAGCAGCGCGGGGGGCCCGGGACAGGGTAGGACTAATGAAAAACTGTTTTTT. Translated, it gives CASSAGGPGQGRTNEKLFF.

This clone has a handful of counts. One end of the junction does not line up with germline, which may come from a read error. The V and J genes are TRBV29-1 and TRBJ2-1; 9 nucleotides line up with TRBD1. The CDR3 contains 17 residues. Germline V gene lookup returns CDR1 SQVTM and CDR2 ANQGSEA. The CDR3 region is CSIEGLGGTGIYNEQFF. The CDR3 nucleotides read TGCAGCATTGAAGGACTAGGGGGGACAGGGATATACAATGAGCAGTTCTTC.

The rearrangement joins TRBV29-1 to TRBJ1-4; 9 bases map to TRBD1. J was trimmed by 6 bases and V by 7 bases; bases with no gene match: 6. Germline V gene sequence: CDR1 SQVTM, CDR2 ANQGSEA. The CDR3 has 13 amino acids. CDR3 nucleotide sequence: TGCAGCGCTCGGACAGGGGACGATGAAAAACTGTTTTTT. As protein: CSARTGDDEKLFF. Looking up the rest from reference TRBV29-1 and TRBJ1-4 gives the full variable domain: SAVISQKPSRDICQRGTSLTIQCQVDSQVTMMFWYRQQPGQSLTLIATANQGSEATYESGFVIDKFPISRPNLTFSTLTVSNMSPEDSSIYLCSARTGDDEKLFFGSGTQLSVL.

This clone came up a few times. V and J are TRBV10-3 and TRBJ1-2, with D hard to call. The CDR3 is 15 amino acids. V lost 0 bases, J lost 13 bases, and 21 bases lay in between. The germline V gene has CDR1 ENHRY and CDR2 SYGVKD. The CDR3 spells CAISESPPRPPRGTF. In nucleotides, the CDR3 is TGTGCCATCAGTGAGTCTCCCCCGCGGCCTCCCCGGGGCACCTTC.

The V and J genes are TRBV6-5 and TRBJ2-1; possibly TRBD2 for D (6 bases). The CDR3 totals 15 residues. V lost 5 bases and J 6 bases, leaving 17 bases between the germline ends. Germline V gene lookup returns CDR1 MNHEY and CDR2 SVGAGI. CDR3 protein: CASSQGLLAVNEQFF. The CDR3 coding sequence is TGTGCCAGCAGTCAGGGACTCCTCGCGGTCAATGAGCAGTTCTTC.

This chain connects TRBV5-4 to TRBJ2-7, with TRBD2 as a possible D gene (6 bases). The V end was cut by 0 bases, the J end by 5 bases, with 12 bases between. Germline-derived CDR1 and CDR2 are SGHNT and YYREEE (reference sequence). This CDR3 comprises 14 residues. Here the CDR3 DNA reads TGTGCCAGCAGCTTGGTCCCCGGGAGTAACGAGCAGTACTTC. It translates to CASSLVPGSNEQYF. The whole variable domain, remainder taken from reference TRBV5-4 and TRBJ2-7, is ETGVTQSPTHLIKTRGQQVTLRCSSQSGHNTVSWYQQALGQGPQFIFQYYREEENGRGNFPPRFSGLQFPNYSSELNVNALELDDSALYLCASSLVPGSNEQYFGPGTRLTVT.

The V call is TRBV21-1, the J call TRBJ2-4; the listed D gene, TRBD1, was not tested against the DNA. TRBV21-1 is a documented pseudogene. The CDR3 length is 19 residues. The CDR3 spells CASSKASDLGTGGAVAQYF. CDR3 nucleotide sequence: TGTGCCAGCAGCAAAGCGAGTGACCTTGGGACAGGGGGCGCAGTCGCTCAGTACTTC.

Only a few counts were recorded for this clone. V usage is TRBV5-1 and J usage is TRBJ2-7, with 8 bases lining up with TRBD2. The CDR3 runs to 17 residues. Germline V gene lookup returns CDR1 SGHRS and CDR2 YFSETQ. V was pared by 6 bases and J by 4 bases, with 18 bases of the junction left unmatched. DNA of the CDR3: TGCGCCAGCACCCAACGTGGTGGAAGCGGGAGTAGGTACGAGCAGTACTTC. This codes for CASTQRGGSGSRYEQYF.

The chain joins TRBV7-9 to TRBJ1-4, with no clear D. Germline CDR1 reads SEHNR; CDR2 reads FQNEAQ (reference sequence). V was shortened by 3 bases and J by 8 bases, with 10 bases between the two germline ends. The CDR3 spans 13 residues. The CDR3 sequence: CASSFAQMEKLFF. CDR3 DNA: TGTGCCAGCAGCTTTGCACAGATGGAAAAACTGTTTTTT.

The V and J genes are TRBV19 and TRBJ1-4; D possibly corresponds to TRBD1 (6 bases). This CDR3 region has 14 residues. Trimming cost V 5 bases and J 4 bases, with 11 bases left between them. CDR1 and CDR2 (germline): LNHDA, SQIVND (reference sequence). Here the CDR3 reads CASSRLDSNEKLFF. The CDR3, as DNA: TGTGCCAGTAGTCGATTGGACAGTAATGAAAAACTGTTTTTT.

The chain links TRBV7-2 to TRBJ1-2, with D uncertain. This CDR3 is 14 amino acids long. Deletions cut 4 bases from V and 3 bases from J, with 12 bases between. Germline V CDR1 and CDR2: SGHTA, FQGNSA. DNA for the CDR3: TGTGCCAGCAGCTCTGGAAATCGGGACTATGGCTACACCTTC. It translates to CASSSGNRDYGYTF.

A few counts support this clone. The chain employs TRBV4-1 and TRBJ2-2; 8 positions agree with TRBD1. V lost 5 bases, J lost 3 bases, and 5 bases stayed unmatched. Germline-derived CDR1 and CDR2 are MGHRA and YSYEKL. CDR3 length: 15 residues. The DNA of the CDR3 is TGCGCCAGCAGCTACGGGACAGGAGACACCGGGGAGCTGTTTTTT. Amino acid sequence: CASSYGTGDTGELFF.

A few counts support this clone. This chain uses TRBV7-9 with TRBJ1-1, with no clear D. V lost 7 bases and J 0 bases, leaving 12 bases between the germline ends. Per germline, CDR1 SEHNR and CDR2 FQNEAQ (reference sequence). The CDR3 spans 14 residues. The CDR3 nucleotides are TGTGCCAGCACCGAGGGAGTCATGAACACTGAAGCTTTCTTT. This codes for CASTEGVMNTEAFF.

The chain employs TRBV20-1 and TRBJ1-6; TRBD1 matches at 8 bases. Germline CDR1 is DFQATT and CDR2 is SNEGSKA (reference sequence). This CDR3 comprises 16 residues. V was pared by 3 bases and J by 8 bases, with 12 bases of the junction left unmatched. CDR3 sequence (DNA): TGCAGTGCTAGTCAGGGGGCCGGAGGAGGGGATTCACCCCTCCACTTT. It translates to CSASQGAGGGDSPLHF.

Only a few counts were recorded for this clone. A junction boundary mismatches the germline segment, possibly from a read error. The chain recombines TRBV7-7 with TRBJ2-3; 9 bases line up with TRBD1. CDR3 size: 15 residues. Per germline, CDR1 SSHAT and CDR2 FNYEAQ (reference sequence). CDR3 nucleotides: TGTGCTAGCAGCTTAGGACAGGGGCCCGCAGATACGCAGTATTTT. It encodes CASSLGQGPADTQYF.